This TCR beta chain appears in the sequencing data of a study of blood T cell repertoires in COVID-19. The assay was immunoSEQ multiplex PCR, and TCRdb's table has in-frame clones only and misses some. The sample consists of 100,000 to 150,000 clones, about 74% of them appearing once. This CDR3 spans 13 amino acids. The germline V and J ends were trimmed by 2 bases and 3 bases, with 5 bases remaining between them. Germline CDR1 MDHEN, CDR2 SYDVKM. The gene calls are TRBV28 and TRBJ2-1; D unresolved. This TCR was recovered from an older man with COVID-19, enrolled during active disease. Sequencing used peripheral blood. CDR3 amino acids: CASSLPHYNEQFF. In DNA, the CDR3 is TGTGCCAGCAGTTTACCCCACTACAATGAGCAGTTCTTC. Together with reference TRBV28 and TRBJ2-1, the CDR3 gives the full variable domain: DVKVTQSSRYLVKRTGEKVFLECVQDMDHENMFWYRQDPGLGLRLIYFSYDVKMKEKGDIPEGYSVSREKKERFSLILESASTNQTSMYLCASSLPHYNEQFFGPGTRLTVL.